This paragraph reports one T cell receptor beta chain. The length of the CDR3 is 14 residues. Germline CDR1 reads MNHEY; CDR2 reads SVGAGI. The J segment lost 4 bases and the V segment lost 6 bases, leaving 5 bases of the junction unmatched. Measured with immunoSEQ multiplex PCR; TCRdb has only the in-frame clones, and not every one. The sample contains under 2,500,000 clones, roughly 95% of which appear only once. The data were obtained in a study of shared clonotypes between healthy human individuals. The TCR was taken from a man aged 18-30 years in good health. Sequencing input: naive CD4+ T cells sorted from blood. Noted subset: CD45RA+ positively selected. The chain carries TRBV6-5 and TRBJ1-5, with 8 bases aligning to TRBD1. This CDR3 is CASRRTGPNQPQHF. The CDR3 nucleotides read TGTGCCAGCAGGAGGACAGGGCCTAATCAGCCCCAGCATTTT.